Sequencing of this TCR beta chain was carried out in a study of shared T cell receptors in the human thymus. The germline CDR1 and CDR2 sequences are MRHNA and SNTAGT. The CDR3 runs to 12 residues. V lost 5 bases and J lost 13, with 17 bases in between. The repertoire was sequenced with immunoSEQ multiplex PCR; TCRdb's copy has only in-frame clones and lacks some. The sample shows 500,000 to 750,000 clones, around nine tenths of them seen only once. This sample was also put to use in a study of human thymus T cells. As reported in that work: Unrelated individuals were reported by related research to share highly overlapping thymic repertoires.

The chain couples TRBV6-4 to TRBJ2-5; possible D gene TRBD2, 6 bases. The sample taken for sequencing was thymocytes. The sequence derives from a boy under two years old with a congenital heart defect. The CDR3 sequence is CASSHPWRGRYF. CDR3 nucleotide sequence: TGTGCCAGCAGTCACCCTTGGAGGGGTCGGTACTTC.